This TCR beta chain derives from a study of regulatory T cells in long-lasting Graves disease. Study-level points and caveats: TRBV28, TRBJ1-2 and TRBJ2-5 emerged as the favored segments in persistent disease. With approximately 3,000 shared public clonotypes, persistent patients exceeded new patients, who shared more than 750.

On this clonotype itself: Antigen: not known.

Trimming removed 0 bases at V and 7 bases at J, with 7 bases between. This CDR3 has 12 amino acids. Germline V lookup: CDR1 SGHDN, CDR2 FVKESK. Arm-PCR of CDR3 regions and iRepertoire HTBI primers were the basis on which TCR beta libraries were built. TCRdb reprocessed the multiplex PCR reads via MiXCR and lists one record per CDR3 protein. Among 350,000 to 500,000 distinct CDR3 sequences listed, roughly a fifth were seen once. Time point: persistent/refractory GD, antithyroid drugs over 5 years with positive TRAb. Researchers made the TCR library from RNA that was extracted from PBMCs. This sample comprised peripheral blood mononuclear cells (PBMCs), obtained when the disease was refractory, from a patient treated with antithyroid drugs. This chain connects TRBV14 to TRBJ2-7; D call uncertain. The TCR was taken from a female donor with Graves disease. The CDR3 coding sequence is TGTGCCAGCAGCCAAGAGCATAGGGAGCAGTACTTC. Protein product: CASSQEHREQYF.